Shown below are 30 T cell receptor beta chains from a single sample sequenced in a study of T cell responses to AZD1222 COVID-19 vaccine (dated by TCRdb to about 2021). The time point label on this specimen signifies: about 28 days (+/-7) after the second vaccine dose. Library preparation used the immunoSEQ multiplex PCR assay. TCRdb stores this immuneACCESS table with in-frame sequences only. Part of the clones is absent; in the studies checked, under half of the shortfall reflects unresolved V genes, and no reason is known for the rest. The sample records about 130,000 clones, roughly 89% of which are singletons. The top ten hold 1% to 1.3% of the sample. The sample here was peripheral blood, taken 28 days after the second AZD1222 dose. The receptors shown here come from an adult who received the AZD1222 COVID-19 vaccine.

The chain couples TRBV27 to TRBJ2-3; D is ambiguous. The V gene lost 6 bases and the J gene lost 2 bases, with 6 bases spanning the gap. The CDR3 is 12 residues long. Germline values: CDR1 MNHEY, CDR2 SMNVEV (reference sequence). Here the CDR3 DNA reads TGTGCCAGCAGCCAAAACACAGATACGCAGTATTTT. This translates into CASSQNTDTQYF.

The sample holds one count of this clone. V is TRBV27 and J is TRBJ2-1; 13 bases line up with TRBD2. Trimming removed 5 bases from V and 4 bases from J; junction bases left unmatched: 26. The length of the CDR3 is 23 residues. The germline V gene has CDR1 MNHEY and CDR2 SMNVEV (reference sequence). CDR3 in DNA: TGTGCCAGCAGTCCGGACTATTTCGGGACTAGCGGGACCCGAGGGACTCTTTACAATGAGCAGTTCTTC. It encodes CASSPDYFGTSGTRGTLYNEQFF.

This chain connects TRBV6-6 to TRBJ2-7, with 10 bases matching TRBD1. J was trimmed by 1 base and V by 6 bases; bases with no gene match: 3. The CDR3 sequence is 14 residues long. Germline CDR1 is MNHNY and CDR2 is SVGAGI (reference sequence). The CDR3 protein is CASRGTGASYEQYF. The CDR3, as DNA: TGTGCCAGCAGAGGGACAGGGGCGTCCTACGAGCAGTACTTC.

The chain has TRBV7-6 and TRBJ2-1; 7 bases align to TRBD1. With 5 bases clipped from V and 6 bases from J, the junction kept 16 bases outside the gene matches. This CDR3 region has 17 residues. Germline CDR1 is SGHVS and CDR2 is FNYEAQ. The CDR3 DNA reads TGTGCCAGCAGCCTAGGAGTCGCGCAGGGGGTCGGCAATGAGCAGTTCTTC. It specifies CASSLGVAQGVGNEQFF.

CDR3 sequence: CASSPDWSSYNEQFF. CDR3 bases: TGTGCCAGCAGCCCGGACTGGAGCTCCTACAATGAGCAGTTCTTC. The chain uses TRBV7-2 and TRBJ2-1; D is possibly TRBD2 (5 bases). The CDR3 is 15 amino acids. Germline assignment: CDR1 SGHTA and CDR2 FQGNSA. V was clipped by 5 bases and J by 0 bases, with 11 bases between them.

This clone was seen only once. J is TRBJ1-5 and V is TRBV5-8, with a weak D call TRBD1 (6 bases). The ends were cut back, 7 bases at V and 4 bases at J, with 12 bases in the middle. CDR1 and CDR2 (germline): SGHTS, YDEGEE. The CDR3 runs to 13 residues. The CDR3 loop reads CASLGQLNQPQHF. In DNA, the CDR3 is TGTGCCAGCTTGGGACAATTGAATCAGCCCCAGCATTTT.

The V and J genes are TRBV7-2 and TRBJ2-3; 9 bases align to TRBD2. The germline V gene has CDR1 SGHTA and CDR2 FQGNSA. This CDR3 spans 16 amino acids. Losses at the gene ends were 5 bases for V and 7 bases for J; bases not matched to a gene: 13. The CDR3 is CASSPPSAGGPYTQYF. The CDR3 DNA follows: TGTGCCAGCAGCCCCCCCTCGGCGGGAGGGCCGTATACGCAGTATTTT.

The chain employs TRBV2 and TRBJ2-2; 11 bases are shared with TRBD2. V lost 8 bases, J lost 4 bases, and 6 bases stayed unmatched. Germline V CDR1 and CDR2: SNHLY, FYNNEI. The CDR3 is 15 amino acids. CDR3 nucleotide sequence: TGTGCCAGCGGCGGGACTAGCGGAACCACCGGGGAGCTGTTTTTT. It codes for CASGGTSGTTGELFF.

This clone appeared once. This rearrangement joins TRBV30 to TRBJ1-2; D might be TRBD1 (6 bases). The CDR3 spans 12 residues. Trimming took off 4 bases at V and 4 bases at J, with 10 bases between the two ends. CDR1 and CDR2 from the germline V gene are GTSNPN and SVGIG (reference sequence). The CDR3 loop is CAWTQGFYGYTF. CDR3 in DNA: TGTGCCTGGACTCAGGGGTTCTATGGCTACACCTTC. Looking up the rest from reference TRBV30 and TRBJ1-2 gives the full variable domain: SQTIHQWPATLVQPVGSPLSLECTVEGTSNPNLYWYRQAAGRGLQLLFYSVGIGQISSEVPQNLSASRPQDRQFILSSKKLLLSDSGFYLCAWTQGFYGYTFGSGTRLTVV.

The chain combines TRBV7-3 with TRBJ2-2; 7 nucleotides agree with TRBD1. Germline CDR1 is SGHTA and CDR2 is FQGTGA. This CDR3 is built from 15 residues. J gave up 2 bases and V 5 bases, and 5 bases lay outside the gene matches. The CDR3 spells CASSRDRVNTGELFF. CDR3 sequence (DNA): TGTGCCAGCAGCCGCGACAGGGTAAACACCGGGGAGCTGTTTTTT.

The gene calls are TRBV6-1 and TRBJ1-3; D is ambiguous. V lost 0 bases and J 5 bases, leaving 23 bases between the germline ends. CDR3 length: 19 residues. Germline-derived CDR1 and CDR2 are MNHNS and SASEGT. CDR3 residues: CASSEALASQALWRNTIYF. As DNA, the CDR3 is TGTGCCAGCAGTGAAGCCCTCGCGAGTCAGGCCCTCTGGAGAAACACCATATATTTT.

The chain links TRBV4-3 to TRBJ2-5, with 8 bases matching TRBD2. Germline V gives CDR1 LGHNA, CDR2 YSLEER. J lost 3 bases, V lost 4 bases, and 7 bases had no gene match. The CDR3 spans 15 residues. The CDR3 DNA reads as TGCGCCAGCAGCCCCTTCTCGACTAGCGAAGAGACCCAGTACTTC. This sequence encodes CASSPFSTSEETQYF.

This clone appeared a single time. This CDR3 is CASSSAQETQYF. CDR3 nucleotides: TGTGCCTCCTCTAGCGCCCAAGAGACCCAGTACTTC. The V and J genes are TRBV30 and TRBJ2-5, with a tentative D call TRBD2 (6 bases). Trimming removed 7 bases at V and 1 base at J, with 10 bases between. There are 12 residues in the CDR3. From germline, CDR1 is GTSNPN and CDR2 SVGIG (reference sequence). Combining the CDR3 with reference TRBV30 and TRBJ2-5 gives the whole variable domain SQTIHQWPATLVQPVGSPLSLECTVEGTSNPNLYWYRQAAGRGLQLLFYSVGIGQISSEVPQNLSASRPQDRQFILSSKKLLLSDSGFYLCASSSAQETQYFGPGTRLLVL.

The chain couples TRBV11-3 to TRBJ2-5, with TRBD1 identical over 9 bases. Germline V lookup: CDR1 SGHNT, CDR2 YENEEA. Germline trimming cut 2 bases from V and 5 bases from J; bases unmatched to any gene: 6. The CDR3 loop spans 15 amino acids. CDR3 nucleotide sequence: TGTGCCAGCAGCTTAAGGGGACAGGGACTGGAGACCCAGTACTTC. Its translation: CASSLRGQGLETQYF.

The V call is TRBV5-1, the J call TRBJ1-6, with TRBD1 identical over 7 bases. V dropped 0 bases and J dropped 7; count of bases not matched to a gene: 4. CDR1 and CDR2 from the germline V gene are SGHRS and YFSETQ. The CDR3 has 15 amino acids. The CDR3 DNA reads as TGCGCCAGCAGCTTGGTAGGGGGCCAGAATTCACCCCTCCACTTT. It is translated as CASSLVGGQNSPLHF.

The J gene is TRBJ1-1, the V gene TRBV30; 7 positions match TRBD1. There are 15 residues in the CDR3. V was pared by 2 bases and J by 4 bases, with 10 bases of the junction left unmatched. Germline V lookup: CDR1 GTSNPN, CDR2 SVGIG (reference sequence). CDR3 DNA: TGTGCCTGGAGTCCAACCCCAGGGGGGGTCACTGAAGCTTTCTTT. Its protein is CAWSPTPGGVTEAFF.

This clone showed up just a few times. The genes are TRBV7-9 and TRBJ1-1; D is possibly TRBD1 (5 bases). The CDR3 has 13 amino acids. V was pared by 5 bases and J by 4 bases, with 11 bases between. CDR1 and CDR2 (germline): SEHNR, FQNEAQ (reference sequence). CDR3 sequence (DNA): TGTGCCAGCAGCGAGTTGGGGCTCACTGAAGCTTTCTTT. It translates to CASSELGLTEAFF.

CDR3 bases: TGTGCCTGGAGTACCCTCGGACAGGGATCTCAGCCCCAGCATTTT. The encoded protein is CAWSTLGQGSQPQHF. The chain employs TRBV30 and TRBJ1-5; 8 positions agree with TRBD1. This CDR3 has 15 residues. Germline assignment: CDR1 GTSNPN and CDR2 SVGIG (reference sequence). Trimming at V came to 2 bases and at J to 6 bases, leaving 9 bases not matched to a gene.

The chain joins TRBV4-3 to TRBJ1-6; TRBD1 matches 7 bases. The length of the CDR3 is 15 residues. V was pared by 4 bases and J by 7 bases, with 7 bases of the junction left unmatched. Germline V gene sequence: CDR1 LGHNA, CDR2 YSLEER. Here the CDR3 DNA reads TGCGCCAGCAGCCTTGGGGGGGACAGCAATTCACCCCTCCACTTT. Encoded protein: CASSLGGDSNSPLHF.

The chain employs TRBV25-1 and TRBJ1-2; tentative D call: TRBD1 (6 bases). Germline CDR1 MGHDK, CDR2 SYGVNS. The V end was cut by 4 bases, the J end by 2 bases, with 14 bases between. The CDR3 runs 15 residues. CDR3 loop: CASSANIGGNYGYTF. The CDR3 DNA reads TGTGCCAGCAGTGCTAACATCGGGGGCAACTATGGCTACACCTTC.

J is TRBJ2-7 and V is TRBV10-2, with D maybe TRBD1 (6 bases). The CDR3 runs 12 residues. Per the germline V gene, CDR1 is WSHSY and CDR2 is SAAADI. Trimming shortened V by 9 bases and J by 0 bases, and 9 bases separated the two germline ends. CDR3 amino acids: CASRTDSYEQYF. CDR3 DNA sequence: TGCGCCAGTAGGACAGACTCCTACGAGCAGTACTTC.

This rearrangement joins TRBV28 to TRBJ1-4; 8 bases line up with TRBD1. The V gene end was trimmed by 6 bases and the J gene end by 8 bases; junction bases not matched to a gene: 11. CDR1 and CDR2 from the germline V gene are MDHEN and SYDVKM. This CDR3 contains 15 residues. The CDR3: CASRSPTGEEEKLFF. CDR3 bases: TGTGCCAGCAGGAGCCCGACAGGGGAAGAAGAAAAACTGTTTTTT.

This clone showed up just a few times. CDR3 region: CASSLQVYEQYF. CDR3 DNA: TGTGCCAGCAGTTTGCAAGTCTACGAGCAGTACTTC. The chain uses TRBV28 and TRBJ2-7; the D is unclear. The CDR3 length is 12 residues. CDR1 and CDR2 from the germline V gene are MDHEN and SYDVKM. The germline V and J ends were trimmed by 3 bases and 3 bases, with 6 bases remaining between them.

This clone was picked up one time. This chain uses TRBV18 with TRBJ1-2; 8 nucleotides align to TRBD1. The J segment lost 2 bases and the V segment lost 0 bases, leaving 5 bases of the junction unmatched. There are 16 residues in the CDR3. Germline-derived CDR1 and CDR2 are KGHSH and LQKENI. CDR3 region: CASSPPNRDRNYGYTF. CDR3 nucleotide sequence: TGTGCCAGCTCACCACCTAATCGGGACAGGAACTATGGCTACACCTTC.

The V and J genes are TRBV21-1 and TRBJ2-4; TRBD2 was called by the table and not checked on the DNA. TRBV21-1 is tagged as a pseudogene. The CDR3 covers 16 residues. The CDR3 is CASSSPHGLAKNIQYF. The CDR3 DNA reads TGTGCCAGCAGCAGCCCCCATGGACTAGCCAAAAACATTCAGTACTTC.

J is TRBJ1-5 and V is TRBV6-2 or TRBV6-3; TRBD1 might be the D (5 bases). There are 14 residues in the CDR3. Germline V gene sequence: CDR1 MNHEY, CDR2 SVGEGT. V was trimmed by 2 bases and J by 6 bases, leaving 11 bases between them. CDR3 amino acids: CASSYSGGGQPQHF. The DNA of the CDR3 is TGTGCCAGCAGTTACAGCGGCGGGGGTCAGCCCCAGCATTTT.

This clone came up once. The rearrangement links TRBV28 to TRBJ1-5, with TRBD1 identical over 9 bases. CDR3 size: 16 residues. Germline CDR1 reads MDHEN; CDR2 reads SYDVKM. J was trimmed by 3 bases and V by 4 bases; bases with no gene match: 7. CDR3 amino acids: CASSSQGQGFNQPQHF. DNA for the CDR3: TGTGCCAGCAGTTCCCAGGGACAGGGATTCAATCAGCCCCAGCATTTT.

V usage is TRBV5-1 and J usage is TRBJ2-2, with TRBD1 matching 8 bases. Germline V gives CDR1 SGHRS, CDR2 YFSETQ. V lost 5 bases to trimming and J lost 8 bases; unmatched junction nucleotides: 8. The CDR3 is made up of 14 amino acids. CDR3 amino acids: CASRPDRAEGELFF. The CDR3 nucleotides are TGCGCCAGCAGACCGGACAGGGCGGAAGGGGAGCTGTTTTTT. The entire variable domain, with the rest obtained from reference TRBV5-1 and TRBJ2-2, is as follows: KAGVTQTPRYLIKTRGQQVTLSCSPISGHRSVSWYQQTPGQGLQFLFEYFSETQRNKGNFPGRFSGRQFSNSRSEMNVSTLELGDSALYLCASRPDRAEGELFFGEGSRLTVL.

The chain uses TRBV7-9 and TRBJ2-7, with 10 positions matching TRBD2. In germline, CDR1 is SEHNR, CDR2 FQNEAQ (reference sequence). Trimming at V came to 5 bases and at J to 5 bases, leaving 6 bases not matched to a gene. This CDR3 spans 14 amino acids. The CDR3 reads CASSPSSGGNEQYF. Here the CDR3 DNA reads TGTGCCAGCAGCCCCTCTAGCGGGGGCAACGAGCAGTACTTC.

This clone has just one count. The chain has TRBV3-1 (or the pseudogene TRBV3-2) and TRBJ1-2, with 7 nucleotides matching TRBD1. V dropped 4 bases and J dropped 5; count of bases not matched to a gene: 7. CDR1 is LGHDT, CDR2 YNNKEL, per germline (reference sequence). The CDR3 contains 14 residues. The CDR3 DNA follows: TGTGCCAGCAGCCCCCGACAGGGAGGATATGGCTACACCTTC. This gives the protein CASSPRQGGYGYTF.